The 21 T cell receptor beta chains below come from one sample, sequenced in a study of regulatory T cells in long-lasting Graves disease. The time point: newly diagnosed GD, antithyroid drugs for less than 3 months. Extracted RNA from PBMCs served as the source of the TCR library. Libraries of TCR beta came from iRepertoire HTBI primers plus Arm-PCR of CDR3 regions. TCRdb passed the multiplex PCR reads through MiXCR, listing each CDR3 protein once. Of about 530,000 distinct CDR3 sequences listed, 15% to 20% are singletons. This same sample was also taken into another study, of T cells in Graves' hyperthyroidism and ophthalmopathy.

The specimen was peripheral blood mononuclear cells (PBMCs), collected at new diagnosis, from a patient treated with antithyroid drugs. Source of these receptors: a woman aged 35-65 years with Graves disease.

The chain uses TRBV19 and TRBJ2-7; D unclear. Germline assignment: CDR1 LNHDA and CDR2 SQIVND (reference sequence). The CDR3 covers 14 residues. Trimming left V 4 bases short and J 3 bases short, with 13 bases between. The CDR3 DNA reads as TGTGCCAGTAGTAAAAGGCACCGGTACTACGAGCAGTACTTC. It yields the protein CASSKRHRYYEQYF.

This clonotype was counted a single time. Since a far larger clone is one base different, this is likely a read error. The chain joins TRBV2 to TRBJ2-1; D uncertain. CDR1 and CDR2 (germline): SNHLY, FYNNEI. CDR3 length: 15 residues. The CDR3 bases are TGTGCCAGCAGCTTAGCACACAGCTCCTACAATGAGCGGTTCTTC. Its protein product is CASSLAHSSYNERFF. Variable domain in full (rest from reference TRBV2 and TRBJ2-1): EPEVTQTPSHQVTQMGQEVILRCVPISNHLYFYWYRQILGQKVEFLVSFYNNEISEKSEIFDDQFSVERPDGSNFTLKIRSTKLEDSAMYFCASSLAHSSYNERFFGPGTRLTVL.

A few counts support this clonotype. The J gene is TRBJ1-6, the V gene TRBV5-1, with 10 bases that match TRBD1. Per the germline V gene, CDR1 is SGHRS and CDR2 is YFSETQ. With 5 bases clipped from V and 6 bases from J, the junction kept 8 bases outside the gene matches. CDR3 length: 16 amino acids. This CDR3 is CASSSTGTGVNSPLHF. The CDR3 region has the DNA TGCGCCAGCAGTTCCACCGGGACAGGGGTTAATTCACCCCTCCACTTT.

At least ten counts were recorded for this clonotype. The chain has TRBV7-8 and TRBJ1-2; no firm D call. This CDR3 is 16 amino acids long. Trimming left V 5 bases short and J 2 bases short, with 18 bases between. The germline V gene encodes CDR1 SGHVS and CDR2 FQNEAQ. CDR3 residues: CASSPYSAALNYGYTF. For the CDR3, the DNA is TGTGCCAGCAGCCCCTACAGTGCGGCGCTAAACTATGGCTACACCTTC.

This clonotype was detected ten times or more. The V gene is TRBV20-1, the J gene TRBJ2-3, with 9 bases lining up with TRBD2. Germline V gene lookup returns CDR1 DFQATT and CDR2 SNEGSKA (reference sequence). CDR3 length equals 18 residues. Losses at the gene ends were 2 bases for V and 0 bases for J; bases not matched to a gene: 12. CDR3 sequence (DNA): TGCAGTGCTAGATCCCTGGACCTAGCGGGGACCAGCACAGATACGCAGTATTTT. Its translation: CSARSLDLAGTSTDTQYF.

This clonotype was counted ten times or more. This rearrangement joins TRBV30 to TRBJ1-3, with D hard to call. Germline V CDR1 and CDR2: GTSNPN, SVGIG (reference sequence). Trimming removed 5 bases from V and 4 bases from J, with 15 bases in between. There are 14 residues in the CDR3. Here the CDR3 reads CAWSTRVGGNTIYF. The CDR3 DNA reads TGTGCCTGGTCTACCCGGGTTGGAGGAAACACCATATATTTT.

The V and J genes are TRBV18 and TRBJ1-1; the D gene is possibly TRBD1 (6 bases). The CDR3 spans 17 residues. The V gene's germline CDR1 is KGHSH and CDR2 LQKENI. V lost 4 bases and J 2 bases, leaving 20 bases between the germline ends. The CDR3 region has the DNA TGTGCCAGCTCACTGTTTAGCCGCGGGACATACAACACTGAAGCTTTCTTT. Amino acids: CASSLFSRGTYNTEAFF. The full variable domain, its missing parts supplied by reference TRBV18 and TRBJ1-1, is NAGVMQNPRHLVRRRGQEARLRCSPMKGHSHVYWYRQLPEEGLKFMVYLQKENIIDESGMPKERFSAEFPKEGPSILRIQQVVRGDSAAYFCASSLFSRGTYNTEAFFGQGTRLTVV.

In its sample, this clonotype was seen a few times. The rearrangement joins TRBV19 to TRBJ1-1; D gene uncertain. Germline loops: CDR1 LNHDA, CDR2 SQIVND (reference sequence). This CDR3 is 13 amino acids long. V was pared by 6 bases and J by 2 bases, with 10 bases between. This CDR3 is CASSPATNTEAFF. CDR3 coding DNA: TGTGCCAGTAGCCCAGCCACCAACACTGAAGCTTTCTTT.

This clonotype was picked up many times. The rearrangement joins TRBV12-3 or TRBV12-4 to TRBJ2-4; D is ambiguous. The CDR3 extends over 13 amino acids. Deletions cut 3 bases from V and 12 bases from J, with 15 bases between. The DNA of the CDR3 is TGTGCCAGCAGTTTTACATCGAAAGTGACTCAGTACTTC. As protein: CASSFTSKVTQYF.

DNA of the CDR3: TGCAGCGTTGATGGGACAGGGGGCTTTGAAGCTTTCTTT. It codes for CSVDGTGGFEAFF. This chain joins TRBV29-1 and TRBJ1-1; TRBD1 matches 12 bases. V was pared by 3 bases and J by 7 bases, with 3 bases of the junction left unmatched. CDR3 length: 13 residues. The germline V gene encodes CDR1 SQVTM and CDR2 ANQGSEA.

This clonotype was seen a handful of times. The V and J genes are TRBV9 and TRBJ2-1; 8 positions match TRBD2. This CDR3 is built from 15 residues. The trim removed 0 bases at V and 7 bases at J, leaving 6 bases unmatched. Germline CDR1 SGDLS, CDR2 YYNGEE. CDR3 DNA: TGTGCCAGCAGCGTAGAGGGGGTAGCGGGAAATGAGCAGTTCTTC. Its protein is CASSVEGVAGNEQFF.

This clonotype was recorded a few times. This CDR3 is CASSLGARAYEQYF. The DNA of the CDR3 is TGTGCCAGCAGCTTAGGAGCCAGAGCCTACGAGCAGTACTTC. This chain connects TRBV7-9 to TRBJ2-7; D remains ambiguous. CDR1 is SEHNR and CDR2 is FQNEAQ in the germline V gene (reference sequence). The CDR3 consists of 14 residues. Trimming left V 1 base short and J 2 bases short, with 9 bases between.

A few counts support this clonotype. This sequence joins TRBV6-1 and TRBJ2-1; 12 bases fit TRBD2. V lost 3 bases and J lost 9; bases outside the gene matches: 6. Germline CDR1 and CDR2: MNHNS and SASEGT. The CDR3 loop spans 15 amino acids. Here the CDR3 reads CASSEQLAGGLEQFF. CDR3 bases: TGTGCCAGCAGTGAGCAGCTAGCGGGGGGGCTTGAGCAGTTCTTC.

This clonotype was counted between two and nine times. The chain has TRBV9 and TRBJ1-1, with unresolved D. The CDR3 has 15 amino acids. V lost 0 bases and J lost 4, with 13 bases in between. Germline CDR1 and CDR2: SGDLS and YYNGEE. For the CDR3, the DNA is TGTGCCAGCAGCGTAGAGAACCACGCGGGCACTGAAGCTTTCTTT. Protein sequence: CASSVENHAGTEAFF.

This clonotype has at least ten counts. The chain recombines TRBV5-1 with TRBJ1-1, with D hard to call. Germline CDR1 SGHRS, CDR2 YFSETQ. CDR3 length: 14 residues. Trimming cost V 3 bases and J 0 bases, with 9 bases left between them. CDR3 nucleotide sequence: TGCGCCAGCAGCTCCAGCGGGATGAACACTGAAGCTTTCTTT. Translated, it gives CASSSSGMNTEAFF.

The chain carries TRBV5-6 and TRBJ1-5; the match to TRBD1 covers 7 bases. V dropped 3 bases and J dropped 3; count of bases not matched to a gene: 6. Per germline, CDR1 SGHDT and CDR2 YYEEEE. The CDR3 is 15 residues long. The CDR3 here is CASSSRDRTNQPQHF. The DNA of the CDR3 is TGTGCCAGCAGCTCCCGGGACAGAACCAATCAGCCCCAGCATTTT.

The sample holds many counts of this clonotype. The rearrangement joins TRBV6-2 or TRBV6-3 to TRBJ1-6, with 9 nucleotides matching TRBD1. CDR1 is MNHEY, CDR2 SVGEGT, per germline. Trimming took 2 bases from V and 4 from J; bases not matched to a gene: 9. This CDR3 contains 18 residues. CDR3 in amino acids: CASSYATPDRGYNSPLHF. The CDR3 nucleotides are TGTGCCAGCAGTTACGCGACTCCTGACAGGGGGTATAATTCACCCCTCCACTTT.

This clonotype appeared a few times. The CDR3 here is CASSHLAGGEKETQYF. CDR3 nucleotides: TGTGCCAGCAGCCACCTAGCGGGGGGGGAAAAAGAGACCCAGTACTTC. The genes are TRBV3-1 and TRBJ2-5; 12 bases are a match to TRBD2. Germline CDR1 LGHDT, CDR2 YNNKEL (reference sequence). With 3 bases clipped from V and 3 bases from J, the junction kept 5 bases outside the gene matches. The CDR3 loop spans 16 amino acids.

This clonotype occurred many times. The chain employs TRBV12-3 or TRBV12-4 and TRBJ1-2; possibly TRBD1 for D (6 bases). This CDR3 contains 13 residues. Trimming stripped 4 bases from V and 7 bases from J, with 13 bases between. CDR3 residues: CASSSRGARGYTF. The CDR3 region has the DNA TGTGCCAGCAGTTCCCGGGGGGCGCGTGGCTACACCTTC.

This clonotype was found a few times. The V gene is TRBV20-1, the J gene TRBJ1-1; TRBD1 aligns across 7 bases. The CDR3 covers 14 residues. The germline gives CDR1 DFQATT, CDR2 SNEGSKA (reference sequence). Germline trimming cut 6 bases from V and 7 bases from J; bases unmatched to any gene: 14. CDR3 sequence reads: CSATGTAEPLEAFF. The CDR3 DNA reads as TGCAGTGCAACCGGGACAGCCGAGCCGCTTGAAGCTTTCTTT.

This clonotype came up many times. V and J are TRBV2 and TRBJ2-3; D could derive from TRBD1 or TRBD2 (6 bases each). Trimming stripped 7 bases from V and 13 bases from J, with 15 bases between. CDR1 SNHLY and CDR2 FYNNEI come from the germline V gene. The CDR3 loop spans 11 amino acids. CDR3 protein: CASTEGDSEYF. Here the CDR3 DNA reads TGTGCCAGCACTGAGGGGGACTCGGAGTATTTT.